This TCR beta chain was recovered during a study of molecular identifiers for immune sequencing clone quantification. J gave up 6 bases and V 1 base, and 7 bases lay outside the gene matches. The CDR3 runs 15 residues. Germline V CDR1 and CDR2: SQVTM, ANQGSEA. From the PCR reads, TCRdb called clonotypes with MiXCR, one entry per CDR3 protein. The sample consists of approximately 590,000 distinct CDR3 sequences, roughly 25% of them appearing once. This clonotype has a count of ten or more. The chain has TRBV29-1 and TRBJ2-2, with TRBD1 matching 8 bases. Sequences were obtained from naive CD8+ T cells from blood, with Jurkat cell RNA spiked in. Subset described: FACS-sorted CD8+CD4-CCR7+CD45RA+ naive T cells. This TCR came from a human donor in good health. Some libraries in this study had Jurkat cell RNA spiked in. Here the CDR3 DNA reads TGCAGCGTTGAAGGGACAGGGTCTTGGTCCGGGGAGCTGTTTTTT. Amino acids: CSVEGTGSWSGELFF.